This passage covers 5 T cell receptor beta chains from one sample sequenced in a study of T cell repertoires in cytomegalovirus infection. TCRdb reprocessed the reads via MiXCR and lists one record per CDR3 protein. The data contain hundreds of thousands of distinct CDR3 sequences, roughly 36% of them singletons. The sequenced material came from PBMCs. These receptors all come from a human donor in good health (CMV status not recorded). Some clones in this sample may be carry-over from other donors' samples.

This sequence joins TRBV6-5 and TRBJ1-1; D uncertain. The CDR3 covers 14 residues. Germline V gene data show CDR1 as MNHEY and CDR2 as SVGAGI. V lost 2 bases and J lost 8, with 15 bases in between. The chain's CDR3 is CASSYRERPIEAFF. In DNA, the CDR3 is TGTGCCAGCAGTTACCGGGAACGGCCTATCGAAGCTTTCTTT.

CDR3 nucleotide sequence: TGTGCCACCAGCAGAGATCTGAGAAATACGCAGTATTTT. The encoded protein is CATSRDLRNTQYF. The chain is built from TRBV15 and TRBJ2-3; D not certain. From germline, CDR1 is LNHNV and CDR2 YYDKDF (reference sequence). Trimming took 0 bases from V and 7 from J, leaving 8 bases between them. The CDR3 length is 13 residues.

The chain employs TRBV19 and TRBJ2-6; D may be TRBD1 or TRBD2 (6 bases each). This CDR3 region has 23 residues. Germline V lookup: CDR1 LNHDA, CDR2 SQIVND (reference sequence). V lost 5 bases, J lost 0 bases, and 32 bases lay in between. As DNA, the CDR3 is TGTGCCAGTAGTTGGGGGAGAGCCGGGGGCGAACGGAAAACAGTCTCTGGGGCCAACGTCCTGACTTTC. Encoded protein: CASSWGRAGGERKTVSGANVLTF.

Only a few counts were recorded for this clonotype. The chain links TRBV10-2 to TRBJ2-2; tentatively, D is TRBD1 or TRBD2 (5 bases each). With 1 base removed from V and 4 bases from J, the gap between germline ends came to 10 bases. Germline values: CDR1 WSHSY, CDR2 SAAADI. CDR3 size: 15 residues. This CDR3 is CASSEWGLATGELFF. DNA of the CDR3: TGCGCCAGCAGTGAGTGGGGGTTGGCCACCGGGGAGCTGTTTTTT.

Ten or more counts support this clonotype. The chain combines TRBV7-2 with TRBJ2-7; 9 bases line up with TRBD2. Germline-derived CDR1 and CDR2 are SGHTA and FQGNSA. The V segment lost 5 bases and the J segment 1 base; nucleotides outside the gene matches: 3. The CDR3 contains 14 residues. The CDR3 bases are TGTGCCAGCAGCCCCCTAGCGGGATCCTACGAGCAGTACTTC. Residues: CASSPLAGSYEQYF. Full variable domain (missing parts from reference TRBV7-2 and TRBJ2-7): GAGVSQSPSNKVTEKGKDVELRCDPISGHTALYWYRQSLGQGLEFLIYFQGNSAPDKSGLPSDRFSAERTGGSVSTLTIQRTQQEDSAVYLCASSPLAGSYEQYFGPGTRLTVT.